The T cell receptor beta chain under discussion was sequenced for a study of blood T cells in healthy people across ages. Unmatched junction bases numbered 8, after V lost 3 bases and J lost 4 bases. CDR3 length: 15 amino acids. Germline V gene lookup returns CDR1 LGHNA and CDR2 YSLEER. Combining a sample-barcoded 5' primer with a J-beta primer mix, a second PCR ran for 7 to 11 cycles. The template-switch adaptor, which had 12 random nucleotides, put a tag on each cDNA molecule. TCRdb itself ran the 5' RACE reads through MiXCR, one entry per CDR3 protein. The repertoire includes roughly 800,000 distinct CDR3 sequences, around 25% of them detected once, and 3% to 4.5% sits in the top ten. This clonotype came up a few times. This sample was also put to use in a study of T cells of mothers and their children. That work adds: The sample comes from fewer than 10 healthy Caucasian donors: mothers and children. Relative to unrelated pairs, biologically related mother-child dyads exhibited marginally greater, non-significant overlap. There was no detection of any persistent microchimeric T cell clones.

The sequence derives from a boy between 10 and 17 years old in good health. This sequence joins TRBV4-3 and TRBJ2-7; 8 bases line up with TRBD2. Sample: blood. CDR3 sequence: CASSQLRGGPYEQYF. CDR3 DNA sequence: TGCGCCAGCAGCCAGTTACGGGGGGGGCCTTACGAGCAGTACTTC.